These 22 T cell receptor beta chains came from one sample sequenced in a study of regulatory T cells in long-lasting Graves disease. Time point denoted: newly diagnosed GD, antithyroid drugs for less than 3 months. Extracted RNA from PBMCs served as the source of the TCR library. HTBI primers from iRepertoire and Arm-PCR of CDR3 regions yielded the TCR beta libraries. TCRdb processed the multiplex PCR reads anew with MiXCR; each CDR3 protein has one entry. The sample has more than 300,000 distinct CDR3 sequences; roughly 15% are singletons. In addition, the sample was reused for a study of T cells in Graves' hyperthyroidism and ophthalmopathy.

Material: peripheral blood mononuclear cells (PBMCs), obtained at new diagnosis, from a patient treated with antithyroid drugs. These receptors all stem from a woman younger than 30 with Graves disease.

This clonotype was observed many times. This chain connects TRBV10-3 to TRBJ2-7; D possibly uses TRBD1 or TRBD2 (5 bases each). There are 14 residues in the CDR3. V was clipped by 8 bases and J by 0 bases, with 14 bases between them. Germline lookup yields CDR1 ENHRY and CDR2 SYGVKD. In DNA form, the CDR3 reads TGTGCCATCCGGGACGGTAGCAGCTCCTACGAGCAGTACTTC. Its protein product is CAIRDGSSSYEQYF.

The J gene is TRBJ2-1, the V gene TRBV9, with D perhaps TRBD2 (5 bases). Trimming took off 4 bases at V and 10 bases at J, with 12 bases between the two ends. The CDR3 has 12 amino acids. Germline V CDR1 and CDR2: SGDLS, YYNGEE. The CDR3 nucleotides are TGTGCCAGCAGCTTATCAAGCGGCGAGCAGTTCTTC. It yields the protein CASSLSSGEQFF.

This clonotype showed up just a few times. A much larger clone lies a single base off, so this may be a read error. The V call is TRBV2, the J call TRBJ2-1; D may correspond to TRBD1 or TRBD2 (5 bases each). This CDR3 has 17 residues. Per the germline V gene, CDR1 is SNHLY and CDR2 is FYNNEI. V lost 4 bases and J 2 bases, leaving 18 bases between the germline ends. CDR3 bases: TGTGCCAGCAGTGGGGGGAACGGGGAAAGGACCTACAATGAGCAGTTCTTC. It specifies CASSGGNGERTYNEQFF. The full variable domain, in which reference TRBV2 and TRBJ2-1 provide the parts outside the CDR3, is EPEVTQTPSHQVTQMGQEVILRCVPISNHLYFYWYRQILGQKVEFLVSFYNNEISEKSEIFDDQFSVERPDGSNFTLKIRSTKLEDSAMYFCASSGGNGERTYNEQFFGPGTRLTVL.

This chain uses TRBV28 with TRBJ1-5; unclear D gene. Germline CDR1 is MDHEN and CDR2 is SYDVKM. The CDR3 length is 13 residues. The CDR3 spells CASGDGENQPQHF. The CDR3 nucleotides read TGTGCATCCGGGGATGGAGAAAATCAGCCCCAGCATTTT. The full variable domain, completed using reference TRBV28 and TRBJ1-5, is DVKVTQSSRYLVKRTGEKVFLECVQDMDHENMFWYRQDPGLGLRLIYFSYDVKMKEKGDIPEGYSVSREKKERFSLILESASTNQTSMYLCASGDGENQPQHFGDGTRLSIL.

This clonotype was counted at least ten times. The chain employs TRBV3-1 and TRBJ1-1; D remains unclear. Trimming removed 0 bases at V and 0 bases at J, with 8 bases between. In germline, CDR1 is LGHDT, CDR2 YNNKEL (reference sequence). The CDR3 extends over 15 amino acids. CDR3 protein: CASSQEGQLNTEAFF. The CDR3, as DNA: TGTGCCAGCAGCCAAGAGGGCCAATTGAACACTGAAGCTTTCTTT. The variable domain in full, completed from reference TRBV3-1 and TRBJ1-1, reads DTAVSQTPKYLVTQMGNDKSIKCEQNLGHDTMYWYKQDSKKFLKIMFSYNNKELIINETVPNRFSPKSPDKAHLNLHINSLELGDSAVYFCASSQEGQLNTEAFFGQGTRLTVV.

This clonotype was seen at least ten times. The J gene is TRBJ2-1, the V gene TRBV28; 11 nucleotides match TRBD2. V dropped 10 bases and J dropped 8; count of bases not matched to a gene: 10. CDR1 and CDR2 from the germline V gene are MDHEN and SYDVKM. This CDR3 region has 14 residues. In DNA form, the CDR3 reads TGTGCCACCCAGGGTACTAGCGGGAGCCATGAGCAGTTCTTC. Translation: CATQGTSGSHEQFF.

There are a few counts of this clonotype. The chain couples TRBV6-5 to TRBJ2-7; TRBD1 is a possible D gene (5 bases). The length of the CDR3 is 15 residues. Trimming removed 2 bases at V and 2 bases at J, with 13 bases between. Germline assignment: CDR1 MNHEY and CDR2 SVGAGI. CDR3 sequence reads: CASSYKETVTYEQYF. The CDR3 region has the DNA TGTGCCAGCAGTTACAAGGAGACAGTGACCTACGAGCAGTACTTC.

In this sample, this clonotype turned up a few times. This sequence joins TRBV20-1 and TRBJ1-6; 7 nucleotides line up with TRBD1. Trimming cost V 0 bases and J 6 bases; bases outside gene matches: 8. This CDR3 region has 16 residues. Germline assignment: CDR1 DFQATT and CDR2 SNEGSKA (reference sequence). CDR3 in amino acids: CSARDPWTGGNSPLHF. The DNA for the CDR3 is TGCAGTGCTAGAGATCCCTGGACAGGCGGTAATTCACCCCTCCACTTT.

To note about this clonotype: A much more abundant neighbour one base away suggests this may be a read error. In DNA form, the CDR3 reads TGCAGTGCGGAGAACAGGGCCGAGCGGTACTTC. This codes for CSAENRAERYF. The chain uses TRBV20-1 and TRBJ2-7; TRBD1 is a possible D gene (6 bases). Germline lookup yields CDR1 DFQATT and CDR2 SNEGSKA (reference sequence). This CDR3 is 11 amino acids long.

This clonotype was counted many times. The chain is built from TRBV7-3 and TRBJ2-3; 7 nucleotides line up with TRBD1. V lost 1 base to trimming and J lost 0 bases; unmatched junction nucleotides: 4. Germline assignment: CDR1 SGHTA and CDR2 FQGTGA. This CDR3 has 16 residues. The CDR3 region has the DNA TGTGCCAGCAGCTTAAACAGGGGAACTAGCACAGATACGCAGTATTTT. This gives the protein CASSLNRGTSTDTQYF.

This clonotype was observed a handful of times. The chain couples TRBV11-3 to TRBJ2-5, with D uncertain. In germline, CDR1 is SGHNT, CDR2 YENEEA. CDR3 length: 13 residues. V was trimmed by 6 bases and J by 3 bases, leaving 11 bases between them. The CDR3 bases are TGTGCCAGCAGTCCCCAGATAAAAGAGACCCAGTACTTC. Amino acid sequence: CASSPQIKETQYF.

The rearrangement uses TRBV6-1 and TRBJ1-4; D is unresolved. The V and J ends lost 11 bases and 2 bases respectively, with 18 bases between them. In germline, CDR1 is MNHNS, CDR2 SASEGT. This CDR3 has 15 amino acids. The CDR3 DNA sequence: TGTGCCCGCATAACTGTCCGGGTTACTAATGAAAAACTGTTTTTT. Its protein product is CARITVRVTNEKLFF.

This clonotype occurred once. DNA for the CDR3: TGTGCCACCAGTCACGCCAGAAGCACAGATACGCAGTATTTT. The encoded protein is CATSHARSTDTQYF. The genes are TRBV24-1 and TRBJ2-3; D unresolved. V lost 6 bases and J 0 bases, leaving 9 bases between the germline ends. This CDR3 contains 14 residues. Per germline, CDR1 KGHDR and CDR2 SFDVKD.

J is TRBJ2-1 and V is TRBV19; TRBD2 is a possible D gene (5 bases). Trimming took off 0 bases at V and 10 bases at J, with 10 bases between the two ends. CDR3 length: 13 residues. Germline-derived CDR1 and CDR2 are LNHDA and SQIVND (reference sequence). CDR3 amino acids: CASSIEGAVEQFF. CDR3 bases: TGTGCCAGTAGTATAGAGGGAGCGGTGGAGCAGTTCTTC. Drawing the rest from reference TRBV19 and TRBJ2-1, the complete variable domain is DGGITQSPKYLFRKEGQNVTLSCEQNLNHDAMYWYRQDPGQGLRLIYYSQIVNDFQKGDIAEGYSVSREKKESFPLTVTSAQKNPTAFYLCASSIEGAVEQFFGPGTRLTVL.

This clonotype has a count of ten or more. This chain uses TRBV20-1 with TRBJ2-2; 7 bases line up with TRBD1. V gave up 0 bases and J gave up 4 bases; unmatched junction bases: 8. Germline values: CDR1 DFQATT, CDR2 SNEGSKA (reference sequence). The CDR3 covers 16 residues. Here the CDR3 DNA reads TGCAGTGCTAGAGATCTTGTCCAGGGGGTCACCGGGGAGCTGTTTTTT. Protein: CSARDLVQGVTGELFF.

This clonotype was counted only a few times. The chain couples TRBV6-1 to TRBJ1-5; D is undetermined. Trimming removed 4 bases from V and 0 bases from J, with 10 bases in between. From germline, CDR1 is MNHNS and CDR2 SASEGT. The CDR3 totals 15 residues. The CDR3 bases are TGTGCCAGCAGTGCGAAGGATTATAGCAATCAGCCCCAGCATTTT. Translated: CASSAKDYSNQPQHF.

This clonotype was detected ten times or more. V and J are TRBV3-1 and TRBJ2-3; TRBD2 might be the D (6 bases). Trimming stripped 4 bases from V and 3 bases from J, with 8 bases between. The CDR3 is 13 residues long. Germline V gives CDR1 LGHDT, CDR2 YNNKEL (reference sequence). The CDR3 DNA is TGTGCCAGCAGCCCCCGGGAGACAGATACGCAGTATTTT. Its translation is CASSPRETDTQYF.

This clonotype was seen only a few times. This sequence joins TRBV4-2 and TRBJ2-7, with 7 positions matching TRBD2. After removal of 0 bases from V and 5 bases from J, the junction contained 7 bases not matched to a gene. CDR3 length: 15 amino acids. Germline lookup yields CDR1 LGHNA and CDR2 YNFKEQ. CDR3 sequence reads: CASSQELLASDEQYF. In DNA, the CDR3 is TGTGCCAGCAGCCAAGAATTACTAGCGAGCGACGAGCAGTACTTC.

The gene calls are TRBV5-4 and TRBJ2-3; possibly TRBD2 for D (6 bases). V dropped 4 bases and J dropped 3 bases, with 21 bases sitting between them. The CDR3 is 17 residues long. The germline CDR1 and CDR2 sequences are SGHNT and YYREEE (reference sequence). CDR3 sequence reads: CASSQTPLGTRTDTQYF. For the CDR3, the DNA is TGTGCCAGCAGCCAAACCCCGTTGGGGACTCGGACAGATACGCAGTATTTT. The full variable domain, in which reference TRBV5-4 and TRBJ2-3 provide the parts outside the CDR3, is ETGVTQSPTHLIKTRGQQVTLRCSSQSGHNTVSWYQQALGQGPQFIFQYYREEENGRGNFPPRFSGLQFPNYSSELNVNALELDDSALYLCASSQTPLGTRTDTQYFGPGTRLTVL.

This clonotype has just a few counts. This rearrangement joins TRBV9 to TRBJ1-5, with D perhaps TRBD1 (5 bases). The CDR3 runs 15 residues. Per the germline V gene, CDR1 is SGDLS and CDR2 is YYNGEE. V lost 3 bases and J 3 bases, leaving 13 bases between the germline ends. This CDR3 is CASSGDGGYNQPQHF. The DNA of the CDR3 is TGTGCCAGCAGCGGAGACGGGGGGTACAATCAGCCCCAGCATTTT.

A remark on this clonotype: Given a much more abundant clone one base away, this may be a read error. The V and J genes are TRBV28 and TRBJ2-7, with TRBD2 as a possible D gene (6 bases). Trimming left V 6 bases short and J 3 bases short, with 21 bases between. CDR1 MDHEN and CDR2 SYDVKM come from the germline V gene. The CDR3 runs to 16 residues. CDR3 sequence: CASSAGSEASDYEQYF. For the CDR3, the DNA is TGTGCCAGCAGCGCGGGAAGTGAGGCCTCGGACTACGAGCAGTACTTC.

The chain employs TRBV20-1 and TRBJ1-2; 10 bases match TRBD1. The junction had 7 bases not matched to a gene; V was cut back by 6 bases and J by 6 bases. CDR3 length: 13 amino acids. The V gene's germline CDR1 is DFQATT and CDR2 SNEGSKA (reference sequence). The DNA for the CDR3 is TGCAGTGCGGCCGACAGGGGGCGGGATGGCTACACCTTC. Protein sequence: CSAADRGRDGYTF.